The T cell receptor beta chain under discussion was sequenced for a study of blood T cell repertoires in COVID-19. Across the whole study: There were acute and convalescent COVID-19 samples, and they came from the United States, Italy and Spain. T cells, B-cell-depleted T cells, or PBMCs supplied cDNA or gDNA.

The junction had 3 bases not matched to a gene; V was cut back by 7 bases and J by 5 bases. The CDR3 totals 15 residues. Germline CDR1 reads MGHDK; CDR2 reads SYGVNS. As processed by the authors: The authors estimated nucleated cell counts from reference gene primer amplification. Assay: immunoSEQ multiplex PCR; the TCRdb copy retains only in-frame clones and omits some. For V, J and clone size, that table is used; D and trimming come from the DNA. Counted here are under 100,000 clones, 81% occurring once; the ten biggest clones make up about 23%. The source of this sequence is a man of 80 years or more with active or convalescent COVID-19. The chain joins TRBV25-1 to TRBJ2-2; 14 bases are shared with TRBD2. Sequenced input: peripheral blood. As DNA, the CDR3 is TGTGCCAGCACCCGGACTAGCGGGGGGACCGGGGAGCTGTTTTTT. This sequence encodes CASTRTSGGTGELFF.